One T cell receptor (beta chain) is described in this entry. Its antigen is not known. V lost 6 bases to trimming and J lost 5 bases; unmatched junction nucleotides: 2. The CDR3 loop spans 13 amino acids. Germline values: CDR1 ENHRY, CDR2 SYGVKD. Time point noted: newly diagnosed GD, antithyroid drugs for less than 3 months. Preparation of the TCR library used RNA extracted from PBMCs. The authors drew 8.5 to 9.5 milliliters of peripheral blood into EDTA tubes. Library construction for TCR beta used iRepertoire HTBI primers and Arm-PCR of CDR3 regions. TCRdb analysed the multiplex PCR reads with MiXCR anew, one entry per CDR3 protein. The repertoire has roughly 500,000 distinct CDR3 sequences, 13% of them found once; the top ten carry 8.5% to 10%. This specimen comes from a study of regulatory T cells in long-lasting Graves disease. General study findings and limits: With persistent disease, TRBV28, TRBJ1-2 and TRBJ2-5 were the favored segments.

A further study also used this sample, focusing on T cells in Graves' hyperthyroidism and ophthalmopathy. That study reports: Every diagnosis used clinical symptoms, serum thyroxine and TRAb, thyroid ultrasound and orbital computed tomography. Model-based prediction identified ophthalmopathy a median about 7 months prior to its onset.

The J gene is TRBJ2-2, the V gene TRBV10-3, with TRBD1 identical over 8 bases. This sample comprised peripheral blood mononuclear cells (PBMCs), obtained at new diagnosis, from a patient treated with antithyroid drugs. The sequence was collected from a man between 25 and 39 years old with Graves disease. The CDR3 nucleotides are TGTGCCATCAGGGGACAGGAGACCGGGGAGCTGTTTTTT. Translated: CAIRGQETGELFF.